What follows are 17 T cell receptor beta chains derived from one specimen sequenced in a study of blood T cell repertoires in COVID-19 (dated by TCRdb to 2020 to 2022). Library construction relied on the immunoSEQ multiplex PCR assay. Held by TCRdb, this immuneACCESS table contains in-frame sequences only and omits some clones. Under half of the omission traces to an unresolved V gene where checked; the cause of the rest is unknown. This sample gives more than 40,000 clones in total; approximately 90% of them show up just once. Clones ranked in the top ten supply approximately 3.1% of the sample. The specimen was PBMCs or T cells enriched from blood (not recorded which). The origin of the receptors is a woman in her 50s who had recovered from COVID-19.

The chain combines TRBV9 with TRBJ1-5; D is undetermined. Germline CDR1 SGDLS, CDR2 YYNGEE. The V gene lost 4 bases and the J gene lost 5 bases, with 10 bases spanning the gap. This CDR3 is built from 13 residues. The CDR3 nucleotides are TGTGCCAGCAGCTTAGCCCCGGATCAGCCCCAGCATTTT. This sequence encodes CASSLAPDQPQHF.

The CDR3 loop reads CATSGGPGREQYF. CDR3 DNA: TGTGCCACCAGTGGGGGGCCAGGGCGCGAGCAGTACTTC. This rearrangement joins TRBV24-1 to TRBJ2-7, with D perhaps matching TRBD1 (6 bases). Trimming removed 5 bases at V and 6 bases at J, with 13 bases between. Germline values: CDR1 KGHDR, CDR2 SFDVKD. The CDR3 is 13 residues long.

CDR3 sequence (DNA): TGTGCCAGCACCCTCCTTTTCGGTGTGAACACTGAAGCTTTCTTT. Its translation: CASTLLFGVNTEAFF. The chain joins TRBV2 to TRBJ1-1, with D unresolved. The CDR3 loop spans 15 amino acids. V lost 7 bases and J lost 0, with 15 bases in between. Germline CDR1 is SNHLY and CDR2 is FYNNEI.

J is TRBJ2-7 and V is TRBV6-5, with D possibly being TRBD2 (5 bases). The germline V gene has CDR1 MNHEY and CDR2 SVGAGI. CDR3 length equals 13 residues. The V and J ends lost 10 bases and 5 bases respectively, with 18 bases between them. CDR3 residues: CAILTPTTNEQYF. For the CDR3, the DNA is TGTGCCATCCTCACCCCGACGACTAACGAGCAGTACTTC.

V and J are TRBV5-1 and TRBJ2-7; 8 nucleotides align to TRBD1. The germline CDR1 and CDR2 sequences are SGHRS and YFSETQ. This CDR3 is 15 amino acids long. The trim removed 4 bases at V and 5 bases at J, leaving 11 bases unmatched. CDR3: CASSPTGTGSHEQYF. CDR3 in DNA: TGCGCCAGCAGCCCCACAGGGACAGGAAGCCACGAGCAGTACTTC.

This clone was seen more than once but under ten times. The rearrangement uses TRBV3-1 (or the pseudogene TRBV3-2) and TRBJ2-7, with TRBD2 identical over 9 bases. The CDR3 totals 13 residues. V lost 6 bases and J lost 6; bases outside the gene matches: 6. The germline V gene has CDR1 LGHDT and CDR2 YNNKEL (reference sequence). The CDR3 nucleotides are TGTGCCAGCAGTCTGACTAGCGGAGCCGAGCAGTACTTC. This gives the protein CASSLTSGAEQYF.

The CDR3 loop reads CASSFEGTANEKLFF. DNA of the CDR3: TGTGCCAGCAGTTTCGAGGGGACAGCTAATGAAAAACTGTTTTTT. The chain joins TRBV27 to TRBJ1-4; 7 bases are shared with TRBD1. The CDR3 runs to 15 residues. Germline trimming cut 3 bases from V and 3 bases from J; bases unmatched to any gene: 4. Germline V gene data show CDR1 as MNHEY and CDR2 as SMNVEV (reference sequence).

This clone appeared a single time. The CDR3 protein is CASRDYSNTGELFF. The CDR3 nucleotides are TGTGCCAGTAGGGACTACTCTAACACCGGGGAGCTGTTTTTT. This chain links TRBV19 with TRBJ2-2; tentatively, D is TRBD2 (6 bases). Germline-derived CDR1 and CDR2 are LNHDA and SQIVND (reference sequence). The CDR3 extends over 14 amino acids. Trimming pared 6 bases from V and 2 bases from J, leaving 10 bases between.

The J gene is TRBJ2-1, the V gene TRBV7-9, with 10 nucleotides matching TRBD2. J lost 7 bases, V lost 3 bases, and 6 bases had no gene match. The CDR3 totals 15 residues. Germline V gives CDR1 SEHNR, CDR2 FQNEAQ (reference sequence). The CDR3 spells CASSFKREGGNEQFF. For the CDR3, the DNA is TGTGCCAGCAGCTTTAAGCGGGAGGGTGGGAATGAGCAGTTCTTC. The full variable domain, completed using reference TRBV7-9 and TRBJ2-1, is DTGVSQNPRHKITKRGQNVTFRCDPISEHNRLYWYRQTLGQGPEFLTYFQNEAQLEKSRLLSDRFSAERPKGSFSTLEIQRTEQGDSAMYLCASSFKREGGNEQFFGPGTRLTVL.

This chain connects TRBV6-2 or TRBV6-3 to TRBJ1-2, with D maybe TRBD1 (5 bases). This CDR3 has 14 amino acids. CDR1 MNHEY and CDR2 SVGEGT come from the germline V gene. V lost 2 bases, J lost 5 bases, and 12 bases lay in between. The CDR3 coding sequence is TGTGCCAGCAGTTACGCAGGGCTCATTTATGGCTACACCTTC. This translates into CASSYAGLIYGYTF.

V gene TRBV7-2 combines with J gene TRBJ2-6; D is perhaps TRBD2 (7 bases). The V end was cut by 5 bases, the J end by 6 bases, with 23 bases between. Per the germline V gene, CDR1 is SGHTA and CDR2 is FQGNSA. CDR3 size: 18 residues. The CDR3 reads CASSQRGGLMGLANVLTF. In DNA form, the CDR3 reads TGTGCCAGCAGCCAGAGGGGGGGGCTCATGGGACTGGCCAACGTCCTGACTTTC.

The CDR3 nucleotides are TGTGCCAGCAGCTTTTCTAGCGACGACACAGATACGCAGTATTTT. Residues: CASSFSSDDTDTQYF. The chain recombines TRBV7-3 with TRBJ2-3; tentative D call: TRBD2 (6 bases). CDR3 size: 15 residues. The germline V gene has CDR1 SGHTA and CDR2 FQGTGA. V was cut by 3 bases and J by 2 bases, with 12 bases left in between.

The rearrangement links TRBV20-1 to TRBJ2-7; D gene unclear. Germline CDR1 DFQATT, CDR2 SNEGSKA (reference sequence). The CDR3 contains 11 residues. V was cut by 5 bases and J by 6 bases, with 11 bases left in between. CDR3 in DNA: TGCAGTGCTTACGCTGCGGCCGAGCAGTACTTC. Translating gives CSAYAAAEQYF.

This rearrangement joins TRBV4-3 to TRBJ2-4; 7 positions match TRBD2. Losses at the gene ends were 0 bases for V and 7 bases for J; bases not matched to a gene: 12. The CDR3 runs to 17 residues. Germline assignment: CDR1 LGHNA and CDR2 YSLEER. As DNA, the CDR3 is TGCGCCAGCAGCCAAGAGACCAGACGTAGCGGGCTTAACATTCAGTACTTC. It codes for CASSQETRRSGLNIQYF.

This chain links TRBV19 with TRBJ1-1; TRBD1 matches 9 bases. The trim removed 7 bases at V and 0 bases at J, leaving 6 bases unmatched. Germline CDR1 reads LNHDA; CDR2 reads SQIVND (reference sequence). The CDR3 contains 15 residues. CDR3 DNA sequence: TGTGCCAGTAAGCGGGACAGGGTCGTGAACACTGAAGCTTTCTTT. Translated, it gives CASKRDRVVNTEAFF.

The gene calls are TRBV7-2 and TRBJ2-2, with TRBD2 matching 12 bases. The trim removed 2 bases at V and 7 bases at J, leaving 2 bases unmatched. The CDR3 is 15 residues long. Germline CDR1 and CDR2: SGHTA and FQGNSA. CDR3 bases: TGTGCCAGCAGCTTAAGGGGACTAGCGGGCGGGGAGCTGTTTTTT. This translates into CASSLRGLAGGELFF. The entire variable domain, with the rest obtained from reference TRBV7-2 and TRBJ2-2, is as follows: GAGVSQSPSNKVTEKGKDVELRCDPISGHTALYWYRQSLGQGLEFLIYFQGNSAPDKSGLPSDRFSAERTGGSVSTLTIQRTQQEDSAVYLCASSLRGLAGGELFFGEGSRLTVL.

The chain combines TRBV4-1 with TRBJ2-5; 8 bases map to TRBD2. Germline V gene data show CDR1 as MGHRA and CDR2 as YSYEKL. Trimming cost V 3 bases and J 2 bases; bases outside gene matches: 11. This CDR3 is 17 amino acids long. Written as DNA, the CDR3 is TGCGCCAGCAGCCAGGGGTCTAATGCGGGAGGACAAGAGACCCAGTACTTC. It specifies CASSQGSNAGGQETQYF.